These 2 T cell receptor beta chains share one sample of origin, sequenced in a study of shared clonotypes between healthy human individuals. TCRdb keeps only in-frame clones here, not all; method: immunoSEQ multiplex PCR. The profile covers roughly 1,500,000 clones, with 98% appearing a single time and roughly 0.42% taken by the ten largest. Sequences were obtained from naive CD4+ T cells sorted from blood. As for subset: CD45RA+ positively selected. These receptors originate from a man aged 25 to 40 in good health.

This clone was observed once. V usage is TRBV5-6 and J usage is TRBJ2-1; TRBD1 matches at 7 bases. J lost 2 bases, V lost 3 bases, and 8 bases had no gene match. The CDR3 extends over 16 amino acids. Germline V gene sequence: CDR1 SGHDT, CDR2 YYEEEE. Here the CDR3 DNA reads TGTGCCAGCAGCTCGTCCGGGACAGAGACCTACAATGAGCAGTTCTTC. Amino acids: CASSSSGTETYNEQFF.

The chain combines TRBV7-8 with TRBJ1-1; D unclear. The germline CDR1 and CDR2 sequences are SGHVS and FQNEAQ. Trimming removed 5 bases from V and 0 bases from J, with 10 bases in between. This CDR3 comprises 14 residues. CDR3: CASSVTAMNTEAFF. DNA for the CDR3: TGTGCCAGCAGCGTTACAGCCATGAACACTGAAGCTTTCTTT.